This entry lists 21 T cell receptor beta chains sequenced from one sample in a study of cytomegalovirus exposure and HLA in healthy donors. The PCR was carried out with 60 Vbeta primers and 13 Jbeta primers. Method: immunoSEQ multiplex PCR; TCRdb's copy keeps in-frame clones and lacks some. The data hold 130,000 or so clones, with 65% to 80% observed a single time. Sequencing used PBMCs. Receptors originate from a woman aged 18-30 years in good health and CMV-seronegative.

The gene calls are TRBV6-4 and TRBJ1-5, with 10 bases lining up with TRBD1. Germline lookup yields CDR1 MRHNA and CDR2 SNTAGT. V lost 2 bases and J lost 2; bases outside the gene matches: 0. This CDR3 region has 15 residues. CDR3 protein: CASSDGTGGNQPQHF. In DNA form, the CDR3 reads TGTGCCAGCAGTGACGGGACAGGGGGCAATCAGCCCCAGCATTTT.

The chain uses TRBV19 and TRBJ2-7, with TRBD2 identical over 7 bases. The V gene end was trimmed by 5 bases and the J gene end by 6 bases; junction bases not matched to a gene: 7. CDR1 and CDR2 (germline): LNHDA, SQIVND (reference sequence). The CDR3 contains 13 residues. The CDR3 region is CASSLGGSSEQYF. The CDR3 nucleotides read TGTGCCAGTAGTCTAGGCGGGAGTAGCGAGCAGTACTTC.

This clone was observed a few times. This sequence joins TRBV29-1 and TRBJ2-7; 7 positions agree with TRBD2. CDR3 size: 14 residues. Germline V lookup: CDR1 SQVTM, CDR2 ANQGSEA. V shed 7 bases and J 3 bases; nucleotides not matched to a gene: 12. The CDR3 bases are TGCAGCGCTCGAGAACGGGCGGGGGTCTACGAGCAGTACTTC. This gives the protein CSARERAGVYEQYF.

The V and J genes are TRBV27 and TRBJ1-5; TRBD1 aligns across 9 bases. Germline CDR1 MNHEY, CDR2 SMNVEV (reference sequence). The CDR3 runs 18 residues. The junction had 13 bases not matched to a gene; V was cut back by 6 bases and J by 1 base. The CDR3 nucleotides read TGTGCCAGCAGACCCTTACAGGGGGCAAGGGGGAGCAATCAGCCCCAGCATTTT. Translation: CASRPLQGARGSNQPQHF.

The chain joins TRBV7-9 to TRBJ2-2, with a possible D match to TRBD1 (5 bases). Per the germline V gene, CDR1 is SEHNR and CDR2 is FQNEAQ (reference sequence). The V and J ends lost 2 bases and 7 bases respectively, with 11 bases between them. The CDR3 totals 14 residues. CDR3 residues: CASSLLRVGGELFF. DNA of the CDR3: TGTGCCAGCAGCTTACTCAGGGTCGGCGGGGAGCTGTTTTTT.

This chain uses TRBV7-8 with TRBJ1-4; a weak D match, TRBD1 (6 bases). CDR1 and CDR2 from the germline V gene are SGHVS and FQNEAQ. The length of the CDR3 is 14 residues. V dropped 1 base and J dropped 3 bases, with 6 bases sitting between them. The CDR3 DNA sequence: TGTGCCAGCAGCTTAGGGACAGCTAATGAAAAACTGTTTTTT. Translated: CASSLGTANEKLFF.

This chain uses TRBV19 with TRBJ1-5, with D possibly TRBD1 on 5 matching bases. In germline, CDR1 is LNHDA, CDR2 SQIVND (reference sequence). V was trimmed by 8 bases and J by 7 bases, leaving 18 bases between them. This CDR3 is built from 14 residues. The CDR3 sequence is CASGGGTGRQPQHF. The CDR3, as DNA: TGTGCCAGTGGGGGGGGGACGGGCCGGCAGCCCCAGCATTTT.

The genes are TRBV19 and TRBJ2-3; TRBD2 might be the D (5 bases). Germline loops: CDR1 LNHDA, CDR2 SQIVND (reference sequence). This CDR3 comprises 15 residues. Trimming removed 3 bases at V and 2 bases at J, with 12 bases between. In DNA, the CDR3 is TGTGCCAGTAGTATCGGGGTAGATTACACAGATACGCAGTATTTT. Translation gives CASSIGVDYTDTQYF.

This sequence joins TRBV6-5 and TRBJ1-1, with 7 bases fitting TRBD1. Germline-derived CDR1 and CDR2 are MNHEY and SVGAGI. Trimming cost V 8 bases and J 3 bases; bases outside gene matches: 6. This CDR3 comprises 13 residues. CDR3 amino acids: CASHRGRDTEAFF. The CDR3 DNA follows: TGTGCCAGCCACAGGGGAAGGGACACTGAAGCTTTCTTT.

This rearrangement joins TRBV2 to TRBJ1-3; a weak D match, TRBD1 (5 bases). The CDR3 is 16 amino acids. Germline-derived CDR1 and CDR2 are SNHLY and FYNNEI. V lost 3 bases and J 0 bases, leaving 12 bases between the germline ends. This CDR3 reads CASSEGRINSGNTIYF. In DNA form, the CDR3 reads TGTGCCAGCAGTGAGGGGCGGATAAACTCTGGAAACACCATATATTTT.

CDR3 DNA sequence: TGTGCTTTTGGAGGGTATGCGGCCGAGCAGTTCTTC. Amino acid sequence: CAFGGYAAEQFF. The chain links TRBV30 to TRBJ2-1; a possible D gene is TRBD2 (6 bases). This CDR3 is 12 amino acids long. Looked up from germline, CDR1 is GTSNPN and CDR2 is SVGIG (reference sequence). The whole variable domain, remainder taken from reference TRBV30 and TRBJ2-1, is SQTIHQWPATLVQPVGSPLSLECTVEGTSNPNLYWYRQAAGRGLQLLFYSVGIGQISSEVPQNLSASRPQDRQFILSSKKLLLSDSGFYLCAFGGYAAEQFFGPGTRLTVL.

This chain connects TRBV7-2 to TRBJ1-5; 9 bases fit TRBD1. The V segment lost 1 base and the J segment 5 bases; nucleotides outside the gene matches: 3. CDR3 size: 15 residues. Germline V CDR1 and CDR2: SGHTA, FQGNSA. The CDR3 DNA is TGTGCCAGCAGCTTAGTAACAGGGGGCGATCAGCCCCAGCATTTT. This codes for CASSLVTGGDQPQHF.

V and J are TRBV2 and TRBJ2-1, with TRBD2 matching over 7 bases. Germline trimming cut 6 bases from V and 4 bases from J; bases unmatched to any gene: 9. Germline CDR1 reads SNHLY; CDR2 reads FYNNEI. The CDR3 runs to 15 residues. CDR3 nucleotide sequence: TGTGCCAGCAGGGTTCTAGCGGAAAAGTACAATGAGCAGTTCTTC. It translates to CASRVLAEKYNEQFF.

The chain is built from TRBV30 and TRBJ1-5, with D perhaps matching TRBD1 (6 bases). The CDR3 has 16 amino acids. Germline CDR1 GTSNPN, CDR2 SVGIG (reference sequence). The V end lost 3 bases, the J end lost 2 bases, and 17 bases lay between the germline ends. The CDR3 loop is CAWSPVGGARNQPQHF. The CDR3 region has the DNA TGTGCCTGGAGCCCGGTGGGGGGGGCTCGCAATCAGCCCCAGCATTTT. Variable domain in full (rest from reference TRBV30 and TRBJ1-5): SQTIHQWPATLVQPVGSPLSLECTVEGTSNPNLYWYRQAAGRGLQLLFYSVGIGQISSEVPQNLSASRPQDRQFILSSKKLLLSDSGFYLCAWSPVGGARNQPQHFGDGTRLSIL.

This chain uses TRBV29-1 with TRBJ2-2; 7 bases match TRBD2. The CDR3 has 14 residues. Germline trimming cut 4 bases from V and 5 bases from J; bases unmatched to any gene: 7. Germline values: CDR1 SQVTM, CDR2 ANQGSEA. DNA for the CDR3: TGCAGCGTTGTTCCCAGACTAGCTACCGGGGAGCTGTTTTTT. This gives the protein CSVVPRLATGELFF.

A few counts support this clone. The V gene is TRBV5-4, the J gene TRBJ2-1, with 7 bases that match TRBD1. V was pared by 4 bases and J by 3 bases, with 4 bases of the junction left unmatched. The CDR3 length is 14 residues. Germline CDR1 and CDR2: SGHNT and YYREEE (reference sequence). The CDR3 loop reads CASSPPGGYNEQFF. The CDR3 coding sequence is TGTGCCAGCAGCCCCCCAGGGGGCTACAATGAGCAGTTCTTC.

For the CDR3, the DNA is TGCGCCAGCAGCTTGGAAGGAACAGCTATCATGAACACTGAAGCTTTCTTT. Its protein is CASSLEGTAIMNTEAFF. This chain joins TRBV5-1 and TRBJ1-1; D call uncertain. Germline V gene sequence: CDR1 SGHRS, CDR2 YFSETQ. Trimming left V 0 bases short and J 0 bases short, with 15 bases between. CDR3 length equals 17 residues.

Points on this clone: Compared with germline, one end of the junction differs, possibly owing to a read error. V usage is TRBV4-1 and J usage is TRBJ1-2; D is undetermined. Germline loops: CDR1 MGHRA, CDR2 YSYEKL. CDR3 length: 14 amino acids. CDR3 nucleotides: TGCGCCAGCAACCAAGATTCGGGAACCTATGGCTACACCTTC. Translation gives CASNQDSGTYGYTF.

The chain couples TRBV29-1 to TRBJ2-3; D is possibly TRBD1 (6 bases). CDR1 and CDR2 (germline): SQVTM, ANQGSEA. The length of the CDR3 is 16 residues. Trimming pared 7 bases from V and 0 bases from J, leaving 20 bases between. This chain's CDR3 is CSAKRGSQGSTDTQYF. CDR3 in DNA: TGCAGCGCGAAACGGGGATCACAGGGTAGCACAGATACGCAGTATTTT.

The V call is TRBV4-2, the J call TRBJ1-1, with D hard to call. This CDR3 has 11 residues. Germline assignment: CDR1 LGHNA and CDR2 YNFKEQ. Deletions cut 4 bases from V and 8 bases from J, with 8 bases between. For the CDR3, the DNA is TGTGCCAGCAGCCTGTCGGGGGAAGCTTTCTTT. Translated, it gives CASSLSGEAFF.

The rearrangement links TRBV7-2 to TRBJ1-1, with unresolved D. From germline, CDR1 is SGHTA and CDR2 FQGNSA. Trimming removed 5 bases from V and 6 bases from J, with 19 bases in between. The CDR3 extends over 15 amino acids. The CDR3 loop is CASSQLNGVGPEAFF. CDR3 in DNA: TGTGCCAGCAGCCAATTGAACGGGGTAGGGCCTGAAGCTTTCTTT.